This T cell receptor beta chain appears in the sequencing data of a study of T cells in Graves' hyperthyroidism and ophthalmopathy. Study in general: Pretreatment peripheral blood was obtained at initial diagnosis.

This clonotype has at least ten counts. Its specificity is unknown. Patients with uncontrolled infections, other autoimmune diseases, pregnancy or lactation were excluded. A 10 ml volume of fresh peripheral blood provided the PBMCs. RNA transcripts gave rise to amplified TCR beta CDR3 regions. The TCR CDR3 was amplified in a first-round RT-PCR using the HTBI primer set. TCRdb recomputed calls from the multiplex PCR reads with MiXCR, one row per CDR3 protein. This sample carries about 400,000 distinct CDR3 sequences, roughly 14% of them seen once, and the ten largest clones take 13% to 15%. The CDR3 spans 15 residues. Trimming at V came to 4 bases and at J to 7 bases, leaving 13 bases not matched to a gene. Per the germline V gene, CDR1 is SGHKS and CDR2 is YYEKEE (reference sequence). Findings and limits, study-wide: In simple terms, a model built on 13 V-J features told ophthalmopathy apart from stable hyperthyroidism.

V and J are TRBV5-5 and TRBJ2-5; TRBD2 matches at 7 bases. This TCR was sampled from a woman between 18 and 29 years old with Graves' hyperthyroidism. The sequencing sample was made of blood. CDR3 in amino acids: CASSRRLAGVVTQYF. The DNA of the CDR3 is TGTGCCAGCAGCCGGAGACTAGCCGGGGTGGTGACCCAGTACTTC.